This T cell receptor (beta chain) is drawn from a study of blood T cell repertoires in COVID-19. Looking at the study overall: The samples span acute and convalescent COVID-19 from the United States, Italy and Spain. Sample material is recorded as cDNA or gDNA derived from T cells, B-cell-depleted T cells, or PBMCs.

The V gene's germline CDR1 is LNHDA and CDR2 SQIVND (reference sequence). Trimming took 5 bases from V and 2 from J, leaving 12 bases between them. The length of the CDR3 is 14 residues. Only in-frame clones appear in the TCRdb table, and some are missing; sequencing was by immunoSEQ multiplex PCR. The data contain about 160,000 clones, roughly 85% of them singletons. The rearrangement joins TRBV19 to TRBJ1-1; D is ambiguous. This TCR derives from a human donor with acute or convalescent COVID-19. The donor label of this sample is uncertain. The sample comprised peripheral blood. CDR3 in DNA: TGTGCCAGTAGTCTAATGACAAGTAACACTGAAGCTTTCTTT. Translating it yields CASSLMTSNTEAFF.